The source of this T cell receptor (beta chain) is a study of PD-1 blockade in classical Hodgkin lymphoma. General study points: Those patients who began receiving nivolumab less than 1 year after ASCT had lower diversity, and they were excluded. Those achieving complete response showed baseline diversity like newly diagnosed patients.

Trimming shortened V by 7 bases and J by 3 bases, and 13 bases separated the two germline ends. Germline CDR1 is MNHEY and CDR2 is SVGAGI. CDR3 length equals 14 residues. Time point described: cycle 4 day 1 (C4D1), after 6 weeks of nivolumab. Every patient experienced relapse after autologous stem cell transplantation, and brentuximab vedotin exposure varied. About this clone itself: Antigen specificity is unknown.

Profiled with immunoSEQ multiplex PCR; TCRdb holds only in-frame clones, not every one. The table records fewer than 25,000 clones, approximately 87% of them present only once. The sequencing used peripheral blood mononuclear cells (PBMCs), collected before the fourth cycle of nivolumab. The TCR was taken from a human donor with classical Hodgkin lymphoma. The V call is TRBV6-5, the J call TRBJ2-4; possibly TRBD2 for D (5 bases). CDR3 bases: TGTGCCAGCATGTCACCGGGGAACAAAAACATTCAGTACTTC. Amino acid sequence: CASMSPGNKNIQYF.